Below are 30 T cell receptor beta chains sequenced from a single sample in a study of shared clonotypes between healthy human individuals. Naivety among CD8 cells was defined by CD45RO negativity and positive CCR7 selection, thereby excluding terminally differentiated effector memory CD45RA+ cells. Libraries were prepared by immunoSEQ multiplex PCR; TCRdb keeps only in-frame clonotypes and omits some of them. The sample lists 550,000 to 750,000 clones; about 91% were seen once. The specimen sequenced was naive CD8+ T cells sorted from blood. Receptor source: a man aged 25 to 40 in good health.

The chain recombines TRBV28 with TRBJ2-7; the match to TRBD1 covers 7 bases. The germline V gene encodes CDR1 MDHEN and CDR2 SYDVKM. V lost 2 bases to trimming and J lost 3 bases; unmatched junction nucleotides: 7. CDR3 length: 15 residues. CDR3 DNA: TGTGCCAGCAGTTTAGAACAGGGGCGAGACTACGAGCAGTACTTC. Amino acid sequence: CASSLEQGRDYEQYF. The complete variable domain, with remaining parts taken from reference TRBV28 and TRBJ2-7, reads DVKVTQSSRYLVKRTGEKVFLECVQDMDHENMFWYRQDPGLGLRLIYFSYDVKMKEKGDIPEGYSVSREKKERFSLILESASTNQTSMYLCASSLEQGRDYEQYFGPGTRLTVT.

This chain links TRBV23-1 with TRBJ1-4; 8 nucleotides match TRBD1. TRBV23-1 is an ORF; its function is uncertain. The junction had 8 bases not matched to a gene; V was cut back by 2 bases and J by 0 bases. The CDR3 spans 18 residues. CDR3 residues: CASSQGTGTPATNEKLFF. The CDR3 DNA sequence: TGCGCCAGCAGTCAAGGGACAGGAACCCCTGCAACTAATGAAAAACTGTTTTTT.

CDR3: CSAIQAANYEQYF. The CDR3 coding sequence is TGCAGCGCCATTCAAGCGGCCAACTACGAGCAGTACTTC. This chain uses TRBV29-1 with TRBJ2-7; TRBD2 is a possible D gene (5 bases). Germline loops: CDR1 SQVTM, CDR2 ANQGSEA. V was cut by 7 bases and J by 3 bases, with 16 bases left in between. The CDR3 covers 13 residues.

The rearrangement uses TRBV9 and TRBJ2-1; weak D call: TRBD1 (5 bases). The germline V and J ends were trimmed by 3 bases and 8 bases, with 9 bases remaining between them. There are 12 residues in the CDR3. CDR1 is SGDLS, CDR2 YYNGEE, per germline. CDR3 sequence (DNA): TGTGCCAGCAGCGCTCAAGGGGATGAGCAGTTCTTC. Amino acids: CASSAQGDEQFF. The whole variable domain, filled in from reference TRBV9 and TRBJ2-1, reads DSGVTQTPKHLITATGQRVTLRCSPRSGDLSVYWYQQSLDQGLQFLIQYYNGEERAKGNILERFSAQQFPDLHSELNLSSLELGDSALYFCASSAQGDEQFFGPGTRLTVL.

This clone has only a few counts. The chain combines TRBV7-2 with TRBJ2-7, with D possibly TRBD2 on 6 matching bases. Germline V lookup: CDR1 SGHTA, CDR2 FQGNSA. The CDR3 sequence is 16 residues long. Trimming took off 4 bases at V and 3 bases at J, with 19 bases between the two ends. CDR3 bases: TGTGCCAGCAGCTATACTGTTGGACTACTCCGCTACGAGCAGTACTTC. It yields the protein CASSYTVGLLRYEQYF.

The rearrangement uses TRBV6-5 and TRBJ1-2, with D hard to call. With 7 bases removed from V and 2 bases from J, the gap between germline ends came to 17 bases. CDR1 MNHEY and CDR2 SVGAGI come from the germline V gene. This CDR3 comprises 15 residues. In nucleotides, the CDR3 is TGTGCCAGCACTTTACTGGCAGGCGGCAACTATGGCTACACCTTC. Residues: CASTLLAGGNYGYTF.

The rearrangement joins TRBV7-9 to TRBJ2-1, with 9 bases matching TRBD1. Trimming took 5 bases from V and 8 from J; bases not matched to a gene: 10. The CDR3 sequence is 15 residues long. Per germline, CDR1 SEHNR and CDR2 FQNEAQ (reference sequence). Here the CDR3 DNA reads TGTGCCAGCAGCACGGGGACAGGGTTTATGTATGAGCAGTTCTTC. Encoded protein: CASSTGTGFMYEQFF.

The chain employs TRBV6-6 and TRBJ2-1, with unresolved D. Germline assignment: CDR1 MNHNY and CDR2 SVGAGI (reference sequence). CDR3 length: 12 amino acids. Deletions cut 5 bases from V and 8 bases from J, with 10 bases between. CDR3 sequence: CASSPTGHEQFF. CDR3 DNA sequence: TGTGCCAGCAGTCCCACCGGACATGAGCAGTTCTTC.

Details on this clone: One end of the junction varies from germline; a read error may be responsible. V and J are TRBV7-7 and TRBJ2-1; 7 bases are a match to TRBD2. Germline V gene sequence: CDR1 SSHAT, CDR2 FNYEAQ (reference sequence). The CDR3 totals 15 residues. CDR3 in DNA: TGTGCTAGCAGCTCCCTAGCGGCACCGTACAATGAGCAGTTCTTC. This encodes CASSSLAAPYNEQFF.

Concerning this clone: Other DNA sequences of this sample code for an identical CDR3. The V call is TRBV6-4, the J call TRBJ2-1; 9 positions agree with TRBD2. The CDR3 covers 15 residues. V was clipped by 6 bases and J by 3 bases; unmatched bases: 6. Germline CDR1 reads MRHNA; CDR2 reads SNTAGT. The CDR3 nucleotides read TGTGCCAGCAGCGAGGCGGGAGGGAGCTACAATGAGCAGTTCTTC. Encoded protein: CASSEAGGSYNEQFF.

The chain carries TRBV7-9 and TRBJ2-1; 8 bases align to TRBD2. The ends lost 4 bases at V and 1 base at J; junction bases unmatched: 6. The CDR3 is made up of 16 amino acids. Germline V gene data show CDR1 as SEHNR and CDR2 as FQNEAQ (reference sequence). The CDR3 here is CASSSGGTSSYNEQFF. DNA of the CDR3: TGTGCCAGCAGCTCAGGAGGGACTAGTTCCTACAATGAGCAGTTCTTC.

CDR3 sequence reads: CASSERERLAGSTDTQYF. DNA of the CDR3: TGTGCCAGCAGTGAAAGGGAGCGGCTAGCGGGGAGCACAGATACGCAGTATTTT. This chain links TRBV6-1 with TRBJ2-3, with 9 positions matching TRBD2. Germline V gene sequence: CDR1 MNHNS, CDR2 SASEGT. Germline trimming cut 2 bases from V and 0 bases from J; bases unmatched to any gene: 9. This CDR3 has 18 amino acids.

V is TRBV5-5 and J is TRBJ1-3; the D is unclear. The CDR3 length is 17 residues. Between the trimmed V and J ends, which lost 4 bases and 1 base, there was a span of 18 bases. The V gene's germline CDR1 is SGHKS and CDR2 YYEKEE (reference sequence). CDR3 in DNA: TGTGCCAGCAGCCCTTGGAGGACGGAGGTATCTGGAAACACCATATATTTT. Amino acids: CASSPWRTEVSGNTIYF.

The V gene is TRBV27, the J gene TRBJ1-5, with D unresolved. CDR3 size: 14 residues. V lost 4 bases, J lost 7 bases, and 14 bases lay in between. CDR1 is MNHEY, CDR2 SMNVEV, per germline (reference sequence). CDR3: CASSSGAVLQPQHF. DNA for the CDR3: TGTGCCAGCAGTTCCGGAGCGGTTTTGCAGCCCCAGCATTTT.

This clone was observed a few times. The CDR3 region has the DNA TGTGCCAGCAGTTTTCTAGCCCCGACAGGGAACCACGAGCAGTACTTC. Protein: CASSFLAPTGNHEQYF. The V gene is TRBV27, the J gene TRBJ2-7; 7 positions match TRBD1. The V gene end was trimmed by 3 bases and the J gene end by 5 bases; junction bases not matched to a gene: 13. This CDR3 comprises 16 residues. Germline V gene lookup returns CDR1 MNHEY and CDR2 SMNVEV (reference sequence).

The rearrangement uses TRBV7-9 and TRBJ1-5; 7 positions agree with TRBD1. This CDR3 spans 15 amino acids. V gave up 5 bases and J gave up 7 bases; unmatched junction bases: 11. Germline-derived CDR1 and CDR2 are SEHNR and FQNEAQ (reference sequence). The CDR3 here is CASSRDSERFQPQHF. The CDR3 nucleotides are TGTGCCAGCAGCCGGGACAGCGAAAGGTTCCAGCCCCAGCATTTT.

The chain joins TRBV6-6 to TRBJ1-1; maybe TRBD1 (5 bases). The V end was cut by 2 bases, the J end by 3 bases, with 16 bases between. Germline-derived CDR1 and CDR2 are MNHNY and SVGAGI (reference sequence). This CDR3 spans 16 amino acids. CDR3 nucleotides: TGTGCCAGCAGTTACCCGGGGGGGGGTAGGTACACTGAAGCTTTCTTT. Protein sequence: CASSYPGGGRYTEAFF.

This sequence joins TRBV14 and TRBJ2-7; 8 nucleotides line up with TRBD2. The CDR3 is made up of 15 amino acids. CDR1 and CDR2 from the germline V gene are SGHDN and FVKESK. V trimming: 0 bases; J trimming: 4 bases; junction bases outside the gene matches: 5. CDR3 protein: CASSQEEAGAYEQYF. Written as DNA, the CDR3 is TGTGCCAGCAGCCAAGAAGAAGCGGGAGCATACGAGCAGTACTTC.

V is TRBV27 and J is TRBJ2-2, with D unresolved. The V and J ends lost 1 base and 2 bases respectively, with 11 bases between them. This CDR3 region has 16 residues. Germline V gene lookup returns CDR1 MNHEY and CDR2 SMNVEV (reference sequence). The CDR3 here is CASSLFDSKNTGELFF. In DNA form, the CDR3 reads TGTGCCAGCAGTTTATTCGATAGTAAAAACACCGGGGAGCTGTTTTTT.

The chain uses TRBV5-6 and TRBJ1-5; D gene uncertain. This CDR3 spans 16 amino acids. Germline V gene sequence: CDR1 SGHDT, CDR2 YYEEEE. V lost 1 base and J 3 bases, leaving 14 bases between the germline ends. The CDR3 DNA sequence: TGTGCCAGCAGCTTGTCCAGACTACTACTCAATCAGCCCCAGCATTTT. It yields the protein CASSLSRLLLNQPQHF.

The CDR3 DNA sequence: TGTGCCAGCAGCCGAATGACTAGCGGATTCTACAATGAGCAGTTCTTC. Translated, it gives CASSRMTSGFYNEQFF. The rearrangement joins TRBV14 to TRBJ2-1, with 9 bases fitting TRBD2. This CDR3 spans 16 amino acids. The junction had 7 bases not matched to a gene; V was cut back by 4 bases and J by 3 bases. Germline-derived CDR1 and CDR2 are SGHDN and FVKESK.

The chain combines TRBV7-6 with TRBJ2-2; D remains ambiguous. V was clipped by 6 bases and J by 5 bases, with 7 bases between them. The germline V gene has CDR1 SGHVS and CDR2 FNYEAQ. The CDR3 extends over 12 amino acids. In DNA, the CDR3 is TGTGCCAGCAGGCGTAAGACCGGGGAGCTGTTTTTT. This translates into CASRRKTGELFF. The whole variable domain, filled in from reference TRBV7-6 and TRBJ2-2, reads GAGVSQSPRYKVTKRGQDVALRCDPISGHVSLYWYRQALGQGPEFLTYFNYEAQQDKSGLPNDRFSAERPEGSISTLTIQRTEQRDSAMYRCASRRKTGELFFGEGSRLTVL.

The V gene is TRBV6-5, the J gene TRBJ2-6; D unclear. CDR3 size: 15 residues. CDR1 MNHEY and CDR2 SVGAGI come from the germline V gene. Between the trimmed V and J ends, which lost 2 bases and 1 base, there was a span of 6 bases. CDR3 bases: TGTGCCAGCAGTTACGATTTATCTGGGGCCAACGTCCTGACTTTC. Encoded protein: CASSYDLSGANVLTF.

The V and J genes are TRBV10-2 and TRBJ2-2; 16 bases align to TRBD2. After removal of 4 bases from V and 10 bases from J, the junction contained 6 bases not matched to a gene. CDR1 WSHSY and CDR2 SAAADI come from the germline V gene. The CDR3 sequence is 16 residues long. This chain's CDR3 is CASSAGLAGGLAELFF. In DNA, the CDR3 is TGCGCCAGCAGTGCGGGACTAGCGGGAGGGTTAGCGGAGCTGTTTTTT.

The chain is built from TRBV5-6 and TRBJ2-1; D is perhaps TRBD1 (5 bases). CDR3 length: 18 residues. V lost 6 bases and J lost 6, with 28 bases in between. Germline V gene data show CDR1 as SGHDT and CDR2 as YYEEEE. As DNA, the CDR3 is TGTGCCAGCACCCCTGTCCTTGGCGGCAGGGTAAGGAGCAATGAGCAGTTCTTC. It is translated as CASTPVLGGRVRSNEQFF.

The CDR3 region is CASRSGEAGHQPQHF. The CDR3, as DNA: TGTGCCAGCCGTAGCGGAGAGGCAGGGCATCAGCCCCAGCATTTT. The gene calls are TRBV27 and TRBJ1-5; a possible D gene is TRBD1 (5 bases). This CDR3 has 15 amino acids. CDR1 and CDR2 (germline): MNHEY, SMNVEV (reference sequence). The V end lost 8 bases, the J end lost 5 bases, and 19 bases lay between the germline ends.

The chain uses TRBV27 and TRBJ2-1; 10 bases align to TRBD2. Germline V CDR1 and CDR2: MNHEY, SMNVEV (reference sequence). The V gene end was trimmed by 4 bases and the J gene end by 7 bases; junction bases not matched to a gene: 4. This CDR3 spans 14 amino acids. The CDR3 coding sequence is TGTGCCAGCAGTTCCTCTAGCGGGAGAAATGAGCAGTTCTTC. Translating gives CASSSSSGRNEQFF.

The CDR3 spells CSVVGRKSGTSGSNEQFF. CDR3 DNA sequence: TGCAGCGTTGTTGGACGGAAGTCCGGGACTAGCGGGAGTAATGAGCAGTTCTTC. The chain recombines TRBV29-1 with TRBJ2-1, with TRBD2 matching 14 bases. Germline V gene sequence: CDR1 SQVTM, CDR2 ANQGSEA. The CDR3 totals 18 residues. V lost 4 bases to trimming and J lost 7 bases; unmatched junction nucleotides: 15.

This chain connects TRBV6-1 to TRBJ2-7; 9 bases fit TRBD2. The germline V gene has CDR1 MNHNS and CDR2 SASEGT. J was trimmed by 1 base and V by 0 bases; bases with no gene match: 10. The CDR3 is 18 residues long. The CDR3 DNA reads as TGTGCCAGCAGTGAAGCGTCGGGACTAGCTCTCCTATCCTACGAGCAGTACTTC. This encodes CASSEASGLALLSYEQYF.

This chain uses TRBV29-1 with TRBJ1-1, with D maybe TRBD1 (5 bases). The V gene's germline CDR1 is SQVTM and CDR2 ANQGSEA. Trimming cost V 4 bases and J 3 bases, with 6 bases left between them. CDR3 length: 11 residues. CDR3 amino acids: CSVGGDTEAFF. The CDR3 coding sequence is TGCAGCGTTGGGGGGGACACTGAAGCTTTCTTT.